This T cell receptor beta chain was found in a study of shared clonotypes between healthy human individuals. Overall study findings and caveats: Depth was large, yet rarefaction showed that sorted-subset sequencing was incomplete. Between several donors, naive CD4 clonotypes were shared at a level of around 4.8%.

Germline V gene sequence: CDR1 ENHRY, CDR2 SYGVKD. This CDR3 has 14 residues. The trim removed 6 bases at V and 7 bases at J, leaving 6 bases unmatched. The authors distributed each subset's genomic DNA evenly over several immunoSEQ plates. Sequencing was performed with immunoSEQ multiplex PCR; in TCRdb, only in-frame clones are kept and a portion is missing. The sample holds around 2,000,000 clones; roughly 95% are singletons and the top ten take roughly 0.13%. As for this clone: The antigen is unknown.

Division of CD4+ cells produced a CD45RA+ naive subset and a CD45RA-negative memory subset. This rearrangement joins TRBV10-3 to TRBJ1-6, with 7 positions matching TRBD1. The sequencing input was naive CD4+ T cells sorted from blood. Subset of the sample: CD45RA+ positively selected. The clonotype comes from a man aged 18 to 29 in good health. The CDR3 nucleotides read TGTGCCATCAGGGCGGGACAGTCGAATTCACCCCTCCACTTT. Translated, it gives CAIRAGQSNSPLHF.